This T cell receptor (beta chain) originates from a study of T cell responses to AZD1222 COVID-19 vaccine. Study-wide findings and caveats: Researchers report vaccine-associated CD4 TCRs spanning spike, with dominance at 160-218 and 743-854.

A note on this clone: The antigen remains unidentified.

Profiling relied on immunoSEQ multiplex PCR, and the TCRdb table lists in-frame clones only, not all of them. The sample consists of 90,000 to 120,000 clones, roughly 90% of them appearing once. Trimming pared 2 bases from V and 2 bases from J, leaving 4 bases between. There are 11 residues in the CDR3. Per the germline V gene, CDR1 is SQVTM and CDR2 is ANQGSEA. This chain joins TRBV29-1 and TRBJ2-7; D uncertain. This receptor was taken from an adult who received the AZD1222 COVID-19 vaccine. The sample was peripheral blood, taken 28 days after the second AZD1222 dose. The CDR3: CSVEQAYEQYF. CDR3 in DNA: TGCAGCGTTGAACAGGCCTACGAGCAGTACTTC.